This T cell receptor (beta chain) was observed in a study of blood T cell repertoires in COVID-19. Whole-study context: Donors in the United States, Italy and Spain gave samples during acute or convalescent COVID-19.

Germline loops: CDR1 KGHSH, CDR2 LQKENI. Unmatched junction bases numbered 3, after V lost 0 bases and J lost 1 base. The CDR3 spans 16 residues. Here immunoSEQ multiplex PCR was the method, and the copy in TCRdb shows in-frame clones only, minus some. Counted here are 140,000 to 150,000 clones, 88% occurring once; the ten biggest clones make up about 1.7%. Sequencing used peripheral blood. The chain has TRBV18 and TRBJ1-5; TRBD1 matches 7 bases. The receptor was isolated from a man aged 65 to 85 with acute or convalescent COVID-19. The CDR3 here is CASSPPGGGSNQPQHF. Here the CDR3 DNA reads TGTGCCAGCTCACCACCAGGGGGCGGGAGCAATCAGCCCCAGCATTTT. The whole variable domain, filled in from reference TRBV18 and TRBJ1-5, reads NAGVMQNPRHLVRRRGQEARLRCSPMKGHSHVYWYRQLPEEGLKFMVYLQKENIIDESGMPKERFSAEFPKEGPSILRIQQVVRGDSAAYFCASSPPGGGSNQPQHFGDGTRLSIL.